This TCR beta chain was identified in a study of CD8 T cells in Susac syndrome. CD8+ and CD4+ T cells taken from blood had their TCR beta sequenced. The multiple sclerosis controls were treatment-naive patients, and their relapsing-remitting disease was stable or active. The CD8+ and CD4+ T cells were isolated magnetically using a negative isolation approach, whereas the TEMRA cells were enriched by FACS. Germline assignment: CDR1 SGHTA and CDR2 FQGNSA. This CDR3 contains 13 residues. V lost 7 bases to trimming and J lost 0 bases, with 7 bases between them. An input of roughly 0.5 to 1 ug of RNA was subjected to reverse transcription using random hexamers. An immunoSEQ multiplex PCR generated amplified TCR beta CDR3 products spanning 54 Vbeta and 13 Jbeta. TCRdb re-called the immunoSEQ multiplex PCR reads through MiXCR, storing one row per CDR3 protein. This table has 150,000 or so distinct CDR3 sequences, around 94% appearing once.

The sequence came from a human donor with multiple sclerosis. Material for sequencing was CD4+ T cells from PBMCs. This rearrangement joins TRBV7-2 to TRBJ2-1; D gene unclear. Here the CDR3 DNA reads TGTGCCAGCACCCTGAGCTCCTACAATGAGCAGTTCTTC. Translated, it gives CASTLSSYNEQFF.